This entry lists 13 T cell receptor beta chains sequenced from one sample in a study of response to subunit inactivated influenza vaccine. TCRdb fed the RT-PCR reads into MiXCR, producing one record per CDR3 protein. Among hundreds of thousands of distinct CDR3 sequences, around 13% were seen once, and the ten largest hold less than 9%. The material was PBMCs from blood, obtained 14 to 15 days before vaccination. These receptors were obtained from a middle-aged man who received an inactivated influenza vaccine.

The sample holds a few counts of this clonotype. The gene calls are TRBV6-1 and TRBJ2-7, with 7 bases fitting TRBD1. CDR1 is MNHNS and CDR2 is SASEGT in the germline V gene. The J segment lost 0 bases and the V segment lost 6 bases, leaving 8 bases of the junction unmatched. CDR3 length: 15 residues. The CDR3 DNA reads TGTGCCAGCAGCCCCGGACAGGTTAGCTCCTACGAGCAGTACTTC. Its translation: CASSPGQVSSYEQYF.

This clonotype was counted a few times. The chain recombines TRBV20-1 with TRBJ1-5, with D hard to call. The CDR3 is 13 residues long. Germline lookup yields CDR1 DFQATT and CDR2 SNEGSKA (reference sequence). Trimming took off 6 bases at V and 0 bases at J, with 9 bases between the two ends. CDR3 nucleotides: TGCAGTGCCGCAATTAATAGCAATCAGCCCCAGCATTTT. Translating gives CSAAINSNQPQHF.

This clonotype has more than one count but fewer than ten. This sequence joins TRBV7-3 and TRBJ2-1; D remains unclear. The CDR3 has 13 amino acids. V was shortened by 0 bases and J by 8 bases, with 8 bases between the two germline ends. The germline V gene has CDR1 SGHTA and CDR2 FQGTGA. The chain's CDR3 is CASSLTYLDEQFF. In DNA, the CDR3 is TGTGCCAGCAGCTTAACCTATTTGGATGAGCAGTTCTTC.

The chain recombines TRBV7-6 with TRBJ2-2; D gene unclear. This CDR3 has 16 residues. V gave up 2 bases and J gave up 0 bases, with 10 bases separating them. CDR1 and CDR2 (germline): SGHVS, FNYEAQ. The CDR3 sequence is CASSLSASANTGELFF. Here the CDR3 DNA reads TGTGCCAGCAGCTTATCTGCGTCCGCGAACACCGGGGAGCTGTTTTTT.

This clonotype has more than one count but fewer than ten. The genes are TRBV6-2 or TRBV6-3 and TRBJ1-2; the D is unclear. V shed 6 bases and J shed 3 bases, with 11 bases lying between them. Germline assignment: CDR1 MNHEY and CDR2 SVGEGT. The CDR3 is made up of 13 amino acids. DNA for the CDR3: TGTGCCAGCAGATCCCAGGCTGACTATGGCTACACCTTC. Translated, it gives CASRSQADYGYTF.

This clonotype showed up many times. The gene calls are TRBV4-2 and TRBJ2-3; TRBD2 agrees at 8 bases. The V gene end was trimmed by 7 bases and the J gene end by 4 bases; junction bases not matched to a gene: 7. CDR3 length: 14 amino acids. Germline V gene sequence: CDR1 LGHNA, CDR2 YNFKEQ. CDR3 region: CASNSGSWADTQYF. The CDR3, as DNA: TGTGCCAGCAACAGCGGGAGTTGGGCAGATACGCAGTATTTT.

This clonotype was counted only a few times. The genes are TRBV15 and TRBJ2-7; 7 bases agree with TRBD1. Germline CDR1 and CDR2: LNHNV and YYDKDF (reference sequence). V was clipped by 0 bases and J by 3 bases; unmatched bases: 8. This CDR3 is built from 16 residues. The CDR3 spells CATSRDIAGQVYEQYF. As DNA, the CDR3 is TGTGCCACCAGCAGAGATATCGCCGGACAGGTCTACGAGCAGTACTTC.

The chain combines TRBV5-1 with TRBJ2-1; D is unresolved. Trimming removed 0 bases from V and 3 bases from J, with 7 bases in between. Germline CDR1 is SGHRS and CDR2 is YFSETQ. The CDR3 runs to 14 residues. The CDR3 nucleotides are TGCGCCAGCAGCTTGGTTTCTAACTACAATGAGCAGTTCTTC. Translating it yields CASSLVSNYNEQFF.

The chain is built from TRBV3-1 and TRBJ1-1; unclear D gene. The germline V gene encodes CDR1 LGHDT and CDR2 YNNKEL (reference sequence). Trimming stripped 5 bases from V and 1 base from J, with 11 bases between. The CDR3 contains 14 residues. CDR3 amino acids: CASSDEGSNTEAFF. In DNA form, the CDR3 reads TGTGCCAGCAGCGATGAGGGCTCGAACACTGAAGCTTTCTTT.

This clonotype occurred a few times. V and J are TRBV20-1 and TRBJ2-7; D is possibly TRBD1 (6 bases). The CDR3 is made up of 14 amino acids. V lost 6 bases, J lost 1 base, and 16 bases lay in between. CDR1 DFQATT and CDR2 SNEGSKA come from the germline V gene (reference sequence). CDR3 coding DNA: TGCAGTGCACTAAACCTACAGGGATCCTACGAGCAGTACTTC. Translated: CSALNLQGSYEQYF.

V gene TRBV28 combines with J gene TRBJ2-3; a weak D match, TRBD2 (6 bases). V lost 5 bases to trimming and J lost 6 bases, with 15 bases between them. The CDR3 totals 14 residues. Germline CDR1 is MDHEN and CDR2 is SYDVKM. CDR3 residues: CASSLRLGWDTQYF. CDR3 DNA: TGTGCCAGCAGTCTTAGACTAGGGTGGGATACGCAGTATTTT.

J is TRBJ2-1 and V is TRBV29-1, with D unclear. CDR1 and CDR2 (germline): SQVTM, ANQGSEA. This CDR3 is built from 13 residues. Trimming removed 0 bases at V and 10 bases at J, with 13 bases between. The CDR3 DNA reads TGCAGCGTTGAAGAGGCCCGACTTAACGAGCAGTTCTTC. This codes for CSVEEARLNEQFF.

The rearrangement uses TRBV7-2 and TRBJ1-1; TRBD1 matches at 9 bases. V lost 5 bases, J lost 5 bases, and 6 bases stayed unmatched. Germline CDR1 is SGHTA and CDR2 is FQGNSA. CDR3 length: 14 residues. The CDR3 nucleotides read TGTGCCAGCAGCCTGGGGACAGGGTGGACTGAAGCTTTCTTT. This codes for CASSLGTGWTEAFF.